This TCR beta chain was found in a study of patients and donors after allogeneic stem cell transplantation. Germline lookup yields CDR1 LNHDA and CDR2 SQIVND (reference sequence). The CDR3 contains 10 residues. In TCRdb, the RT-PCR reads were re-called with MiXCR into one record per CDR3 protein. The sample yields approximately 200,000 distinct CDR3 sequences, 35% to 45% seen once. This clonotype showed up just a few times. At one boundary the junction diverges from the germline segment, which might be a read error. This rearrangement joins TRBV19 to TRBJ1-1, with D unclear. The origin of this receptor is a human donor who was either an allogeneic HSCT recipient or a stem cell or donor lymphocyte infusion donor (not recorded which). It is not recorded whose cells these are; they may come from a transplant donor. The sample was blood, either unsorted or a sorted T cell fraction (not recorded which). The CDR3 DNA is TGTGCCAGTAGTATGGGCGGCATGAACTTT. It translates to CASSMGGMNF.